This T cell receptor beta chain stems from a study of blood T cell repertoires in COVID-19. Study background: Sources were T cells, B-cell-depleted T cells, or PBMCs; the material itself was cDNA or gDNA.

In the original workflow: How many nucleated cells were present was estimated from reference gene primer amplification. Sequencing used immunoSEQ multiplex PCR; TCRdb keeps in-frame clones, though not all of them. For V, J and clone size, that table is used; D and trimming come from the DNA. The sample carries under 300,000 clones, approximately 91% recorded once. The CDR3 consists of 15 residues. V was pared by 6 bases and J by 5 bases, with 6 bases of the junction left unmatched. The germline V gene encodes CDR1 MGHRA and CDR2 YSYEKL. Participants were aged about 18 to 100 years from around 24 US areas. Categorization into cohorts depended on clinical history that participants reported.

This receptor was obtained from a woman aged 35 to 49 with acute COVID-19. This rearrangement joins TRBV4-1 to TRBJ2-2; 10 nucleotides agree with TRBD2. Sequenced: PBMCs or T cells enriched from blood (not recorded which). The CDR3 here is CASRSSGRGTGELFF. Written as DNA, the CDR3 is TGCGCCAGCAGGTCTAGCGGGAGAGGTACCGGGGAGCTGTTTTTT.